This T cell receptor (beta chain) is drawn from a study of blood T cell repertoires in COVID-19 (TCRdb year 2020). Context from the whole study: Samples covering the acute and convalescent phases of COVID-19 were provided by collaborators in the United States, Italy and Spain. The prospective study material was composed of cDNA or gDNA derived from T cells, B-cell-depleted T cells, or PBMCs. Where available, HLA class I and class II types were taken from metadata supplied by the sample provider and were not determined by assay-based typing. A de-identified subject ID, COVID-19 status, age in years and sex were almost always included in the sample metadata. A freely available public database, intended as a resource for researchers studying the immune response to SARS-CoV-2, is where the repertoires were released. Samples came from the ongoing ImmuneRACE study (first 160 participants) plus 1,254 subjects from 6 global collaborators. Deeply sampled blood TCRbeta repertoires from subjects exposed to, actively infected with, or recovered from COVID-19 were included in the dataset. What the authors observed across the whole study: The quantity of clinical and demographic metadata differed by source and by participant and was supplied without curation.

Worth noting for this clone: Its antigen target is currently unknown. The sample holds no much larger clone one base away, and base qualities are not on file.

Via the germline V gene, CDR1 is SGHVS and CDR2 FQNEAQ. The trim is 5 bases for V and 3 bases for J, with a gap of 13 bases between the germline ends. The CDR3 contains 15 residues, cysteine and phenylalanine counted. The entry retains the CDR3 DNA only, 45 bases that are in frame from base 1. The collaborating institutions used their own protocols to collect whole blood in K2EDTA tubes. For TCRbeta analysis, collaborator samples were shipped as frozen whole blood, as isolated PBMCs, or as DNA extracted from either sample type. The immunoSEQ Assay, a bias-controlled multiplex PCR, was used to amplify TCRbeta CDR3 regions from genomic DNA. The study's own analysis went as follows. Nucleated cell counts per sample were estimated from amplification of reference gene primers within the assay. Sequence reads were collapsed and filtered to measure the absolute abundance of every unique TCRbeta CDR3 rearrangement. Productive Simpson clonality was computed per sample as the square root of Simpson's diversity index over productive rearrangements. This immuneACCESS table, as held by TCRdb, lists in-frame sequences with V and J called but not all clones. Of the missing ones, under half trace to an unresolved V gene in checked studies; the others have no known cause. V and J calls and clone size follow that table, whereas D and trimming were derived from the DNA. For this sample the table gives 49,000 or so clones, of which roughly 84% were detected only once. Of the sample, approximately 7.1% falls within the top ten clones.

The rearrangement combines TRBV7-8 with TRBJ2-2; confidence is insufficient to name the D gene. The sequence derives from a man in his fifties or sixties with active COVID-19. Sequences were obtained from peripheral blood. The nucleotides read TGTGCCAGCAGCCCTCCCAGACTTTACACCGGGGAGCTGTTTTTT. Its protein reads: CASSPPRLYTGELFF.